This record covers a single TCR beta chain. Its cognate antigen is unknown. The data originate from a study of T cell responses to AZD1222 COVID-19 vaccine. Points from the study as a whole: The CD4 TCRs associated with vaccination extended across spike and predominated at 160-218 and 743-854. Researchers took repertoire samples only after the peak T cell response had come.

Profiled with immunoSEQ multiplex PCR; TCRdb holds only in-frame clones, not every one. The sample shows around 87,000 clones, approximately 91% of them seen only once. The CDR3 has 13 amino acids. Germline V gene sequence: CDR1 ENHRY, CDR2 SYGVKD. Trimming pared 0 bases from V and 9 bases from J, leaving 9 bases between. The rearrangement links TRBV10-3 to TRBJ1-5; D uncertain. The specimen comprised peripheral blood, sampled on day 0 of AZD1222 vaccination. This clonotype was sampled from an adult in good health. For the CDR3, the DNA is TGTGCCATCAGTGAGTCGGCCGGCGGGCCCCAGCATTTT. Residues: CAISESAGGPQHF.